The 32 T cell receptor beta chains reported below all come from one sample, sequenced in a study of T cell responses to AZD1222 COVID-19 vaccine. The protocol was immunoSEQ multiplex PCR, while the TCRdb copy is restricted to in-frame clones and leaves out a portion. The sample yields about 130,000 clones, roughly 84% seen once. This sample comprised peripheral blood, obtained on day 0 of AZD1222 vaccination. These receptors originate from an adult in good health.

This rearrangement joins TRBV28 to TRBJ1-2, with D unclear. CDR1 and CDR2 (germline): MDHEN, SYDVKM. This CDR3 has 12 residues. The V gene lost 6 bases and the J gene lost 5 bases, with 10 bases spanning the gap. The CDR3 loop reads CASSRSGYGYTF. DNA for the CDR3: TGTGCCAGCAGCCGGAGTGGGTATGGCTACACCTTC.

The chain combines TRBV5-4 with TRBJ2-7; the match to TRBD2 covers 12 bases. This CDR3 has 15 amino acids. Germline values: CDR1 SGHNT, CDR2 YYREEE (reference sequence). Trimming at V came to 1 base and at J to 2 bases, leaving 1 base not matched to a gene. The CDR3: CASSLPSGGAYEQYF. DNA of the CDR3: TGTGCCAGCAGCTTGCCTAGCGGGGGGGCCTACGAGCAGTACTTC. The full variable domain, in which reference TRBV5-4 and TRBJ2-7 provide the parts outside the CDR3, is ETGVTQSPTHLIKTRGQQVTLRCSSQSGHNTVSWYQQALGQGPQFIFQYYREEENGRGNFPPRFSGLQFPNYSSELNVNALELDDSALYLCASSLPSGGAYEQYFGPGTRLTVT.

The J gene is TRBJ2-2, the V gene TRBV30; tentative D call: TRBD2 (5 bases). This CDR3 is built from 13 residues. Trimming took off 5 bases at V and 5 bases at J, with 12 bases between the two ends. Germline V gene data show CDR1 as GTSNPN and CDR2 as SVGIG (reference sequence). CDR3 residues: CAWGGQATGELFF. In nucleotides, the CDR3 is TGTGCCTGGGGCGGGCAGGCTACCGGGGAGCTGTTTTTT.

V gene TRBV28 combines with J gene TRBJ2-7; 9 bases match TRBD1. The V gene's germline CDR1 is MDHEN and CDR2 SYDVKM. After removal of 1 base from V and 4 bases from J, the junction contained 8 bases not matched to a gene. CDR3 length: 16 amino acids. The CDR3 sequence: CASSLYRGTGPYEQYF. CDR3 coding DNA: TGTGCCAGCAGTTTATATAGAGGGACAGGGCCTTACGAGCAGTACTTC.

The chain employs TRBV29-1 and TRBJ1-5, with 9 nucleotides matching TRBD1. The junction had 6 bases not matched to a gene; V was cut back by 5 bases and J by 4 bases. Germline CDR1 reads SQVTM; CDR2 reads ANQGSEA. This CDR3 region has 14 residues. The CDR3 DNA follows: TGCAGCGTTTCCGGGACAGGGCCGAATCAGCCCCAGCATTTT. The encoded protein is CSVSGTGPNQPQHF.

The rearrangement joins TRBV7-9 to TRBJ2-2; D uncertain. Trimming stripped 4 bases from V and 4 bases from J, with 7 bases between. CDR1 is SEHNR and CDR2 is FQNEAQ in the germline V gene (reference sequence). The CDR3 length is 13 residues. This chain's CDR3 is CASSSPSTGELFF. CDR3 DNA: TGTGCCAGCAGCTCCCCGTCCACCGGGGAGCTGTTTTTT.

This chain links TRBV6-1 with TRBJ1-6; D ambiguous. V lost 1 base, J lost 3 bases, and 7 bases lay in between. Germline V gene lookup returns CDR1 MNHNS and CDR2 SASEGT. This CDR3 spans 15 amino acids. The DNA of the CDR3 is TGTGCCAGCAGTGAAGTTGGTCTCTATAATTCACCCCTCCACTTT. This gives the protein CASSEVGLYNSPLHF.

This clone was seen just once. The chain has TRBV5-1 and TRBJ1-1, with D unresolved. Germline V lookup: CDR1 SGHRS, CDR2 YFSETQ. The CDR3 runs to 14 residues. V lost 0 bases to trimming and J lost 0 bases, with 6 bases between them. The CDR3 sequence is CASSLDRLNTEAFF. Here the CDR3 DNA reads TGCGCCAGCAGCTTGGACAGATTGAACACTGAAGCTTTCTTT.

The rearrangement links TRBV10-3 to TRBJ1-2; TRBD1 matches at 11 bases. J was trimmed by 3 bases and V by 6 bases; bases with no gene match: 3. There are 14 residues in the CDR3. Per germline, CDR1 ENHRY and CDR2 SYGVKD. The CDR3 DNA sequence: TGTGCCATCAGAAGGACAGGGGGCCACTATGGCTACACCTTC. It yields the protein CAIRRTGGHYGYTF.

This clone has only one observation. The chain carries TRBV18 and TRBJ1-6; 7 positions agree with TRBD1. The V gene end was trimmed by 9 bases and the J gene end by 7 bases; junction bases not matched to a gene: 12. Germline CDR1 reads KGHSH; CDR2 reads LQKENI. This CDR3 comprises 15 residues. The CDR3 nucleotides are TGTGCCAGTCTGGCGTCCGGGACAGACAATTCACCCCTCCACTTT. Translating gives CASLASGTDNSPLHF. The full variable domain, completed using reference TRBV18 and TRBJ1-6, is NAGVMQNPRHLVRRRGQEARLRCSPMKGHSHVYWYRQLPEEGLKFMVYLQKENIIDESGMPKERFSAEFPKEGPSILRIQQVVRGDSAAYFCASLASGTDNSPLHFGNGTRLTVT.

The rearrangement uses TRBV19 and TRBJ1-5; 7 bases line up with TRBD1. The germline CDR1 and CDR2 sequences are LNHDA and SQIVND (reference sequence). V gave up 7 bases and J gave up 9 bases; unmatched junction bases: 6. This CDR3 region has 12 residues. The CDR3 reads CASTNNRGPQHF. The CDR3 DNA is TGTGCCAGTACTAATAACAGGGGGCCCCAGCATTTT.

This sequence joins TRBV5-5 and TRBJ2-5; TRBD1 is a possible D gene (6 bases). The germline V gene encodes CDR1 SGHKS and CDR2 YYEKEE (reference sequence). Deletions cut 1 base from V and 2 bases from J, with 9 bases between. This CDR3 spans 14 amino acids. In nucleotides, the CDR3 is TGTGCCAGCAGCTTGTATGGACAGCAAGAGACCCAGTACTTC. Amino acids: CASSLYGQQETQYF.

The chain combines TRBV18 with TRBJ1-1; the D is unclear. Germline CDR1 KGHSH, CDR2 LQKENI. The V and J ends lost 1 base and 9 bases respectively, with 12 bases between them. CDR3 size: 13 residues. In DNA form, the CDR3 reads TGTGCCAGCTCACCACTAGACGGGAGAAAAGCTTTCTTT. Translation: CASSPLDGRKAFF.

The chain carries TRBV6-5 and TRBJ2-2; the D is unclear. Germline-derived CDR1 and CDR2 are MNHEY and SVGAGI. The ends were cut back, 7 bases at V and 5 bases at J, with 14 bases in the middle. The CDR3 is made up of 14 amino acids. CDR3 sequence: CASTSGVRTGELFF. The CDR3 DNA reads as TGTGCCAGCACCTCCGGCGTCAGGACCGGGGAGCTGTTTTTT.

In DNA form, the CDR3 reads TGTGCCAGCAGTGAAGTGGGGGGCTTTCCTTACAATGAGCAGTTCTTC. It yields the protein CASSEVGGFPYNEQFF. This chain uses TRBV6-1 with TRBJ2-1; either TRBD1 or TRBD2 may supply D (6 bases each). The germline CDR1 and CDR2 sequences are MNHNS and SASEGT. The CDR3 loop spans 16 amino acids. The V gene lost 1 base and the J gene lost 4 bases, with 14 bases spanning the gap.

The rearrangement joins TRBV3-1 (or the pseudogene TRBV3-2) to TRBJ2-2; D is possibly TRBD1 (6 bases). CDR1 and CDR2 from the germline V gene are LGHDT and YNNKEL (reference sequence). CDR3 size: 18 residues. V dropped 4 bases and J dropped 0 bases, with 18 bases sitting between them. The CDR3 sequence: CASSPARIWTANTGELFF. CDR3 bases: TGTGCCAGCAGCCCAGCTAGAATCTGGACAGCGAACACCGGGGAGCTGTTTTTT.

The CDR3 loop reads CASSATGGLDEQFF. CDR3 DNA sequence: TGTGCCAGCAGCGCCACAGGGGGCTTGGATGAGCAGTTCTTC. This chain links TRBV7-3 with TRBJ2-1; TRBD1 matches at 9 bases. J was trimmed by 8 bases and V by 5 bases; bases with no gene match: 7. Germline assignment: CDR1 SGHTA and CDR2 FQGTGA. The CDR3 contains 14 residues.

This clone was seen once. The V and J genes are TRBV7-9 and TRBJ2-5, with a weak D call TRBD1 (6 bases). Germline CDR1 and CDR2: SEHNR and FQNEAQ (reference sequence). This CDR3 region has 15 residues. V lost 4 bases to trimming and J lost 3 bases, with 15 bases between them. The CDR3 spells CASSSYRAVEETQYF. The CDR3 DNA reads as TGTGCCAGCAGCTCGTACAGGGCAGTGGAAGAGACCCAGTACTTC.

This chain connects TRBV28 to TRBJ2-7; perhaps D is TRBD1 or TRBD2 (5 bases each). The V end was cut by 4 bases, the J end by 3 bases, with 7 bases between. CDR3 length: 12 residues. Per the germline V gene, CDR1 is MDHEN and CDR2 is SYDVKM. Here the CDR3 reads CASSWGFYEQYF. The CDR3 nucleotides are TGTGCCAGCAGTTGGGGGTTCTACGAGCAGTACTTC.

This chain connects TRBV3-1 (or the pseudogene TRBV3-2) to TRBJ1-2; D is uncertain. This CDR3 is 17 amino acids long. In germline, CDR1 is LGHDT, CDR2 YNNKEL (reference sequence). The ends were cut back, 3 bases at V and 2 bases at J, with 19 bases in the middle. CDR3 bases: TGTGCCAGCAGCCAGGACGGCCCCAGTACAACCAACTATGGCTACACCTTC. Encoded protein: CASSQDGPSTTNYGYTF.

V usage is TRBV3-1 (or the pseudogene TRBV3-2) and J usage is TRBJ1-6; D unresolved. CDR1 and CDR2 from the germline V gene are LGHDT and YNNKEL (reference sequence). The CDR3 is 13 amino acids. Deletions cut 4 bases from V and 8 bases from J, with 9 bases between. The CDR3 DNA is TGTGCCAGCAGCCGCCGGACTTATTCACCCCTCCACTTT. It encodes CASSRRTYSPLHF.

The chain uses TRBV2 and TRBJ1-1; TRBD1 aligns across 8 bases. The CDR3 totals 18 residues. CDR1 and CDR2 from the germline V gene are SNHLY and FYNNEI. V shed 7 bases and J 1 base; nucleotides not matched to a gene: 17. The CDR3 nucleotides are TGTGCCAGCATAAGATCTATGGGCAGGGGGCGGGAGAACACTGAAGCTTTCTTT. This encodes CASIRSMGRGRENTEAFF. Variable domain in full (rest from reference TRBV2 and TRBJ1-1): EPEVTQTPSHQVTQMGQEVILRCVPISNHLYFYWYRQILGQKVEFLVSFYNNEISEKSEIFDDQFSVERPDGSNFTLKIRSTKLEDSAMYFCASIRSMGRGRENTEAFFGQGTRLTVV.

The chain joins TRBV28 to TRBJ1-5, with a tentative D call TRBD1 (5 bases). CDR1 is MDHEN, CDR2 SYDVKM, per germline. V gave up 9 bases and J gave up 9 bases, with 18 bases separating them. The length of the CDR3 is 13 residues. CDR3 DNA: TGTGCCAGTTCGATCCACAGGTCAGGGCCCCAGCATTTT. Protein: CASSIHRSGPQHF.

V usage is TRBV5-1 and J usage is TRBJ1-1, with D unclear. The CDR3 runs 13 residues. Germline CDR1 is SGHRS and CDR2 is YFSETQ. With 5 bases removed from V and 1 base from J, the gap between germline ends came to 9 bases. The CDR3 DNA reads TGCGCCAGCAGGCCGGAGCAGAACACTGAAGCTTTCTTT. Protein sequence: CASRPEQNTEAFF.

This rearrangement joins TRBV6-1 to TRBJ1-3; 8 bases line up with TRBD1. Losses at the gene ends were 0 bases for V and 1 base for J; bases not matched to a gene: 8. The length of the CDR3 is 18 residues. Per germline, CDR1 MNHNS and CDR2 SASEGT. The CDR3 coding sequence is TGTGCCAGCAGTGAAGCGAGTACAGGGGGTCGTTCTGGAAACACCATATATTTT. The encoded protein is CASSEASTGGRSGNTIYF.

This clone appeared once. J is TRBJ1-5 and V is TRBV6-5; D remains ambiguous. This CDR3 region has 12 residues. Germline V gene sequence: CDR1 MNHEY, CDR2 SVGAGI. Trimming took off 6 bases at V and 4 bases at J, with 7 bases between the two ends. CDR3 coding DNA: TGTGCCAGCAGGGGCGGGAATCAGCCCCAGCATTTT. It yields the protein CASRGGNQPQHF.

The V gene is TRBV7-8, the J gene TRBJ1-1, with D possibly being TRBD1 (5 bases). The V end was cut by 6 bases, the J end by 10 bases, with 30 bases between. This CDR3 contains 17 residues. Germline V CDR1 and CDR2: SGHVS, FQNEAQ. In DNA, the CDR3 is TGTGCCAGCAGGCCTCAGGGAGGGCCGCCCAAAAGCTTGGTAGCTTTCTTT. Translated, it gives CASRPQGGPPKSLVAFF. The full variable domain, in which reference TRBV7-8 and TRBJ1-1 provide the parts outside the CDR3, is GAGVSQSPRYKVAKRGQDVALRCDPISGHVSLFWYQQALGQGPEFLTYFQNEAQLDKSGLPSDRFFAERPEGSVSTLKIQRTQQEDSAVYLCASRPQGGPPKSLVAFFGQGTRLTVV.

This chain uses TRBV7-9 with TRBJ1-1; 8 nucleotides agree with TRBD1. The germline gives CDR1 SEHNR, CDR2 FQNEAQ (reference sequence). Unmatched junction bases numbered 7, after V lost 2 bases and J lost 5 bases. The CDR3 sequence is 15 residues long. CDR3 DNA sequence: TGTGCCAGCAGCTTATCTCAGGGGGCGGGAACTGAAGCTTTCTTT. Translated: CASSLSQGAGTEAFF.

The chain couples TRBV9 to TRBJ2-7; tentatively, D is TRBD1 or TRBD2 (5 bases each). The V and J ends lost 0 bases and 1 base respectively, with 11 bases between them. This CDR3 is 15 amino acids long. The germline V gene encodes CDR1 SGDLS and CDR2 YYNGEE. CDR3: CASSVDPGRSYEQYF. CDR3 coding DNA: TGTGCCAGCAGCGTAGATCCGGGACGATCCTACGAGCAGTACTTC.

The V gene is TRBV6-5, the J gene TRBJ2-2, with D possibly TRBD1 on 6 matching bases. CDR1 and CDR2 (germline): MNHEY, SVGAGI. The V gene lost 5 bases and the J gene lost 0 bases, with 7 bases spanning the gap. CDR3 length equals 14 residues. The DNA of the CDR3 is TGTGCCAGCAGTCCAGGGGCGAACACCGGGGAGCTGTTTTTT. Protein: CASSPGANTGELFF.

The V and J genes are TRBV20-1 and TRBJ1-1; TRBD1 might be the D (6 bases). This CDR3 spans 11 amino acids. Trimming stripped 4 bases from V and 7 bases from J, with 10 bases between. Germline lookup yields CDR1 DFQATT and CDR2 SNEGSKA (reference sequence). CDR3 bases: TGCAGTGCTATAGGACAGATTGAAGCTTTCTTT. Its protein is CSAIGQIEAFF.

This clone was seen only once. V and J are TRBV19 and TRBJ2-2; TRBD2 agrees at 12 bases. The CDR3 covers 18 residues. V shed 7 bases, J shed 4 bases, and the junction held 13 bases outside the gene matches. Germline CDR1 and CDR2: LNHDA and SQIVND (reference sequence). The CDR3 region has the DNA TGTGCCAGTAAGGGTACTAGCGGGGGGACGTTGGGCACCGGGGAGCTGTTTTTT. Its protein product is CASKGTSGGTLGTGELFF.